This paragraph covers one T cell receptor beta chain sequence. This clonotype was observed at least ten times. Its antigen target is currently unknown. No base quality information exists; no much larger clone differs at one position. The germline V gene yields SQVTM for CDR1 and ANQGSEA for CDR2. Taken from cysteine to phenylalanine, the CDR3 has 14 residues. The CDR3 DNA has 42 bases and is translated from base 1. The trim is 7 bases for V and 1 base for J, with a gap of 14 bases between the germline ends. This entry comes from a study of blood T cells in healthy people across ages (dated by TCRdb to about 2015). Some background on the complete study: In model experiments, roughly one uniquely barcoded TCR beta cDNA molecule per two T cells was captured by template switching. To avoid experimental bias, donors of different ages were spread randomly across the sequencing lanes. Four age groups were formed from the donors: young (average approximately 15 years), middle-aged (approximately 40), aged (62) and long-lived (about 75). To track age-related changes in TCR beta repertoire diversity, the study relied on deep sequencing normalized with unique cDNA molecular identifiers. For two donors (one aged 18 to 30 and one aged 80 or older), the study analyzed two additional independent replicas of 1 million unique cDNA reads from the same blood draw.

The library was prepared using 5' RACE. This sample was sequenced with an Illumina HiSeq 2500. The second PCR ran for roughly 7 to 11 cycles and used a J-beta primer mix along with a sample-barcoded 5' primer. A template-switch 5' adaptor carrying 12 random nucleotides introduced a unique molecular identifier onto each TCR beta cDNA molecule. Each sample yielded at least 3 million CDR3-containing paired-end reads. All of the RNA was converted into first-strand cDNA using the Mint cDNA synthesis kit, with a TRBC-specific oligonucleotide serving as the primer. Following uracil-DNA glycosylase treatment, a first 18-cycle PCR with universal primers M1SS and BC2_uni_R was performed on all cDNA. The paper's processing steps were these. Normalization of each sample was performed by random selection of 1 million high-quality reads, each carrying a distinct molecular identifier. Reads with shared molecular identifiers were discarded instead of being binned into consensus sequences. MiTCR, set to a Q25 quality threshold and the strictest error-elimination algorithm, was used for CDR3 identification, clonotype clustering and error correction. A nonparametric unseen species model with Euler transformation was used to estimate a lower bound on total TCR beta diversity. The raw public reads went through TCRdb reprocessing: fastp at Q25, MiXCR clone calling, in-frame beta chains kept. CDR3 protein sequences are deduplicated, and each keeps its most common genes and DNA. TCRdb, not the authors, supplied the V and J calls. The sample table holds 850,000 or so distinct CDR3 sequences, of which about 30% were seen once. The leading ten clones occupy 17% of the sample.

Systemically healthy Caucasian individuals from Russia, about 38 in total and aged about 6 to 100 years, were included as donors. Each donor gave ten milliliters of peripheral blood, drawn into EDTA-treated Vacutainer tubes. Ficoll-Paque density-gradient centrifugation was used to isolate PBMCs, with at least 6.5 million per sample. Total RNA, at least 5.5 micrograms per sample, was extracted from PBMCs with Trizol reagent. For every donor, flow cytometry on a PBMC aliquot measured the percentage of naive CD45RAhigh/CD27high T cells. General study outcomes and caveats: The CMV infection status of donors was not known, potentially confounding age-related changes in expanded clonotypes. Observed TCR beta diversity correlated strongly with the percentage of naive T cells measured by flow cytometry. Compared with the aged group, more naive CD4+ T cells, fewer expanded clones and increased TCR diversity were shown by the long-lived group, suggesting age selection. Estimates of total diversity based on one million sequenced T cells were regarded as lower bounds and as underestimates. Because profiling used bulk unsorted PBMCs, naive and antigen-experienced compartments could not be compared conclusively. As age increased, observed TCR beta diversity per million T cells dropped in a roughly linear way, and a significant reduction was already evident by age around 41.

The sample consisted of blood. The receptor was isolated from a woman of 80 years or more in good health. Recombination linked TRBV29-1 to TRBJ1-5, with TRBD1 tentatively as D gene (5 bases match). In nucleotides, the sequence is TGCAGCGCCGCTACCGGGACGAGCAATCAGCCCCAGCATTTT. This yields the protein CSAATGTSNQPQHF.